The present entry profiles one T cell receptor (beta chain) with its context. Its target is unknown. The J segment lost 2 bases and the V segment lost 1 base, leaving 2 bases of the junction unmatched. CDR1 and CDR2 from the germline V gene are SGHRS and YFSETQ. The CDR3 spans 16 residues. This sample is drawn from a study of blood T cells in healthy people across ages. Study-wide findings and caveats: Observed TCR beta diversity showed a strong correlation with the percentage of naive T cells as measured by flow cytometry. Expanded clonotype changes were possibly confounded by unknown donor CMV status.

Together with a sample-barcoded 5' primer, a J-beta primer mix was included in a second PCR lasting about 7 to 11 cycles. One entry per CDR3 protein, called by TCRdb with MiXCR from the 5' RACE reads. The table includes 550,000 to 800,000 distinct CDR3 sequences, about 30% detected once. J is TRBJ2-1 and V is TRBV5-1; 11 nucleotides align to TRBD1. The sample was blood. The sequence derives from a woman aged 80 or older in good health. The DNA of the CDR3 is TGCGCCAGCAGCTTGAGGACAGGGGGCGCCTACAATGAGCAGTTCTTC. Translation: CASSLRTGGAYNEQFF.